This TCR beta chain was identified in a study of spatial heterogeneity in lung cancer. In the study overall: Detection consistently yielded more beta chains than alpha chains. Raw sequencing reads included, on average, more than 9.5 appearances of each unique TCR and UMI combination. Study-wide points: More often at tumor resection than at routine follow-up, ubiquitous expanded tumor TCRs were detected in the blood.

This clonotype was counted many times. Its antigen is not known. Trimming left V 4 bases short and J 1 base short, with 13 bases between. Germline lookup yields CDR1 SGHNT and CDR2 YYREEE (reference sequence). The CDR3 extends over 15 amino acids. The time point denotes: sample taken at primary tumor resection. Whole RNA obtained from tumor, nontumor lung or frozen PBMC underwent sequencing without sorting. A total of over 70 untreated early-stage non-small cell lung cancer patients served as donors. TCRdb itself ran the 5' RACE reads through MiXCR, one entry per CDR3 protein. In the table there are approximately 44,000 distinct CDR3 sequences, 10% to 15% of which are singletons.

This clonotype was obtained from a female donor with early-stage non-small cell lung cancer. The rearrangement links TRBV5-4 to TRBJ2-3; perhaps TRBD2 as D (6 bases). The sequencing here drew on PBMCs, taken at surgery. Here the CDR3 reads CASSPGGPGTDTQYF. The CDR3 nucleotides read TGTGCCAGCAGCCCCGGAGGGCCGGGCACAGATACGCAGTATTTT.